This T cell receptor (beta chain) was recovered during a study of blood T cell repertoires in COVID-19. Turning to the study itself: Collection of acute and convalescent COVID-19 samples took place in the United States, Italy and Spain. PBMCs, B-cell-depleted T cells, or T cells provided the cDNA or gDNA that made up the material.

Trimming removed 4 bases from V and 5 bases from J, with 11 bases in between. There are 12 residues in the CDR3. Germline V gene data show CDR1 as SQVTM and CDR2 as ANQGSEA. Under the authors' procedure: Quantification of nucleated cells was approximated via reference gene primer amplification. Here immunoSEQ multiplex PCR was the method, and the copy in TCRdb shows in-frame clones only, minus some. That table gives V, J and clone size, and the DNA gave D and trimming. The sample yields about 160,000 clones, 70% to 90% seen once. It was during active infection that Seattle patients were enrolled and then longitudinally followed.

The chain links TRBV29-1 to TRBJ1-1; D may be TRBD1 (5 bases). Material: peripheral blood. The receptor's source is a man older than 75 with COVID-19, enrolled during active disease. This CDR3 reads CSVVGRETEAFF. For the CDR3, the DNA is TGCAGCGTTGTGGGCAGGGAAACTGAAGCTTTCTTT.